Sequencing of this T cell receptor beta chain was carried out in a study of blood T cell repertoires in COVID-19. On the study more broadly: The study drew acute and convalescent COVID-19 samples from the United States, Italy and Spain.

Source study methods: Reference gene primer amplification in the assay estimated nucleated cell counts. Profiled with immunoSEQ multiplex PCR; TCRdb holds only in-frame clones, not every one. V and J calls and clone size are those listed in that table; D and trimming were worked out from the DNA. The data hold some 41,000 clones, with roughly nine tenths observed a single time. The CDR3 extends over 14 amino acids. With 3 bases removed from V and 0 bases from J, the gap between germline ends came to 9 bases. Germline CDR1 and CDR2: LNHDA and SQIVND (reference sequence). V gene TRBV19 combines with J gene TRBJ2-7; D remains ambiguous. This TCR was sampled from a man between 65 and 79 years old with active COVID-19. The sample was peripheral blood. CDR3 coding DNA: TGTGCCAGTAGTATTAGCCCTTACTCCTACGAGCAGTACTTC. The encoded protein is CASSISPYSYEQYF.